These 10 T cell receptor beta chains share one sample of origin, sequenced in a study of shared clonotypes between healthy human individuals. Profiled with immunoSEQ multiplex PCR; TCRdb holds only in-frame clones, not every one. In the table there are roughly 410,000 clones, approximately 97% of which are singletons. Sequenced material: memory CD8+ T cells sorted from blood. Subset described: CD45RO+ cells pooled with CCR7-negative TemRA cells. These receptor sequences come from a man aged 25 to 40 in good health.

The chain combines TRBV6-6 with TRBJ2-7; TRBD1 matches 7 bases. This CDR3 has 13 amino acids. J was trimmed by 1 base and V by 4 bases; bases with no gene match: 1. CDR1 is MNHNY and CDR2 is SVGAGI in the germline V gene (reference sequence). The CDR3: CASSLQGSYEQYF. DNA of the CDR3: TGTGCCAGCAGTTTACAGGGGTCCTACGAGCAGTACTTC.

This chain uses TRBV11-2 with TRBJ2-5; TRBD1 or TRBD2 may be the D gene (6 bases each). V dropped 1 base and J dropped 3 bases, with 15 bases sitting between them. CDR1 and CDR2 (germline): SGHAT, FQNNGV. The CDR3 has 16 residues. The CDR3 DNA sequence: TGTGCCAGCAGCTTAGTCCAGGGGTCGGGAGAAGAGACCCAGTACTTC. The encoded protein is CASSLVQGSGEETQYF.

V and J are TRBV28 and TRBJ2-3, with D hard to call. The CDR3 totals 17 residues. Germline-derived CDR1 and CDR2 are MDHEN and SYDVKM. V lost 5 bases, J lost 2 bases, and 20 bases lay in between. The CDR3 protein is CASSLTRAIHNTDTQYF. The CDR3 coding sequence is TGTGCCAGCAGTCTCACCCGCGCTATACATAACACAGATACGCAGTATTTT.

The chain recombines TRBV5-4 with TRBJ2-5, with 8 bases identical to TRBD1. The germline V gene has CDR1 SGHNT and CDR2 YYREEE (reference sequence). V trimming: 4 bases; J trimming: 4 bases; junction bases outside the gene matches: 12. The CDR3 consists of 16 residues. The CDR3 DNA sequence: TGTGCCAGCAGCCGTCCGCGGCTGACAGGGGCAGAGACCCAGTACTTC. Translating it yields CASSRPRLTGAETQYF.

CDR3: CASGLVMGGTSGRAFSYNEQFF. The DNA for the CDR3 is TGTGCTAGTGGTTTGGTAATGGGTGGGACTAGCGGGAGGGCGTTCTCCTACAATGAGCAGTTCTTC. The chain joins TRBV12-5 to TRBJ2-1; 16 bases agree with TRBD2. Germline CDR1 LGHNT, CDR2 FRNRAP. J gave up 0 bases and V 0 bases, and 11 bases lay outside the gene matches. The length of the CDR3 is 22 residues.

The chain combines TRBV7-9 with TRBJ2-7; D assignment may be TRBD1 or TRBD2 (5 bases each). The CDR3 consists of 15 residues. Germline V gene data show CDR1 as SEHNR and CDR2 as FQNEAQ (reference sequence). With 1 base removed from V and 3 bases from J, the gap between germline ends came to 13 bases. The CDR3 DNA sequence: TGTGCCAGCAGCTTAGGGCGAGGGGCTTACTACGAGCAGTACTTC. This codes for CASSLGRGAYYEQYF.

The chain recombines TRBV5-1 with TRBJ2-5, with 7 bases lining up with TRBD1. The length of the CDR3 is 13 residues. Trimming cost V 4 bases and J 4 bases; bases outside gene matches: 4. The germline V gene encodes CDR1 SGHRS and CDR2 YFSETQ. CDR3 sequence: CASSQGGGETQYF. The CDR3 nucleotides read TGCGCCAGCAGCCAAGGGGGCGGAGAGACCCAGTACTTC.

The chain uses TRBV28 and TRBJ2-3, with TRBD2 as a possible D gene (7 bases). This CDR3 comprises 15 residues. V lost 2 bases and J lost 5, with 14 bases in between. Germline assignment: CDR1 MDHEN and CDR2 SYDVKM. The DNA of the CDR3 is TGTGCCAGCAGTTTAGGGGGGGCAAGGGGAGATACGCAGTATTTT. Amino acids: CASSLGGARGDTQYF.

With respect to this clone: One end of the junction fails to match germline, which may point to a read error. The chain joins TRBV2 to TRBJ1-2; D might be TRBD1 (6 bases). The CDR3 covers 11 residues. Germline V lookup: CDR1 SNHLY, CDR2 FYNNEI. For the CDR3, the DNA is TGTGCCAGCAGTGAGATCGGGGGCCGGGTGTGG. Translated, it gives CASSEIGGRVW.

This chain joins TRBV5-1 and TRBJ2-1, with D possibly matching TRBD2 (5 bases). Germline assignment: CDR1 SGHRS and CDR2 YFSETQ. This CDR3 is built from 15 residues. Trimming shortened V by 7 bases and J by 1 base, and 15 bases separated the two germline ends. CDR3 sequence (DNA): TGCGCCAGCTATCAGGCCAGCGGTTCCTACAATGAGCAGTTCTTC. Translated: CASYQASGSYNEQFF.